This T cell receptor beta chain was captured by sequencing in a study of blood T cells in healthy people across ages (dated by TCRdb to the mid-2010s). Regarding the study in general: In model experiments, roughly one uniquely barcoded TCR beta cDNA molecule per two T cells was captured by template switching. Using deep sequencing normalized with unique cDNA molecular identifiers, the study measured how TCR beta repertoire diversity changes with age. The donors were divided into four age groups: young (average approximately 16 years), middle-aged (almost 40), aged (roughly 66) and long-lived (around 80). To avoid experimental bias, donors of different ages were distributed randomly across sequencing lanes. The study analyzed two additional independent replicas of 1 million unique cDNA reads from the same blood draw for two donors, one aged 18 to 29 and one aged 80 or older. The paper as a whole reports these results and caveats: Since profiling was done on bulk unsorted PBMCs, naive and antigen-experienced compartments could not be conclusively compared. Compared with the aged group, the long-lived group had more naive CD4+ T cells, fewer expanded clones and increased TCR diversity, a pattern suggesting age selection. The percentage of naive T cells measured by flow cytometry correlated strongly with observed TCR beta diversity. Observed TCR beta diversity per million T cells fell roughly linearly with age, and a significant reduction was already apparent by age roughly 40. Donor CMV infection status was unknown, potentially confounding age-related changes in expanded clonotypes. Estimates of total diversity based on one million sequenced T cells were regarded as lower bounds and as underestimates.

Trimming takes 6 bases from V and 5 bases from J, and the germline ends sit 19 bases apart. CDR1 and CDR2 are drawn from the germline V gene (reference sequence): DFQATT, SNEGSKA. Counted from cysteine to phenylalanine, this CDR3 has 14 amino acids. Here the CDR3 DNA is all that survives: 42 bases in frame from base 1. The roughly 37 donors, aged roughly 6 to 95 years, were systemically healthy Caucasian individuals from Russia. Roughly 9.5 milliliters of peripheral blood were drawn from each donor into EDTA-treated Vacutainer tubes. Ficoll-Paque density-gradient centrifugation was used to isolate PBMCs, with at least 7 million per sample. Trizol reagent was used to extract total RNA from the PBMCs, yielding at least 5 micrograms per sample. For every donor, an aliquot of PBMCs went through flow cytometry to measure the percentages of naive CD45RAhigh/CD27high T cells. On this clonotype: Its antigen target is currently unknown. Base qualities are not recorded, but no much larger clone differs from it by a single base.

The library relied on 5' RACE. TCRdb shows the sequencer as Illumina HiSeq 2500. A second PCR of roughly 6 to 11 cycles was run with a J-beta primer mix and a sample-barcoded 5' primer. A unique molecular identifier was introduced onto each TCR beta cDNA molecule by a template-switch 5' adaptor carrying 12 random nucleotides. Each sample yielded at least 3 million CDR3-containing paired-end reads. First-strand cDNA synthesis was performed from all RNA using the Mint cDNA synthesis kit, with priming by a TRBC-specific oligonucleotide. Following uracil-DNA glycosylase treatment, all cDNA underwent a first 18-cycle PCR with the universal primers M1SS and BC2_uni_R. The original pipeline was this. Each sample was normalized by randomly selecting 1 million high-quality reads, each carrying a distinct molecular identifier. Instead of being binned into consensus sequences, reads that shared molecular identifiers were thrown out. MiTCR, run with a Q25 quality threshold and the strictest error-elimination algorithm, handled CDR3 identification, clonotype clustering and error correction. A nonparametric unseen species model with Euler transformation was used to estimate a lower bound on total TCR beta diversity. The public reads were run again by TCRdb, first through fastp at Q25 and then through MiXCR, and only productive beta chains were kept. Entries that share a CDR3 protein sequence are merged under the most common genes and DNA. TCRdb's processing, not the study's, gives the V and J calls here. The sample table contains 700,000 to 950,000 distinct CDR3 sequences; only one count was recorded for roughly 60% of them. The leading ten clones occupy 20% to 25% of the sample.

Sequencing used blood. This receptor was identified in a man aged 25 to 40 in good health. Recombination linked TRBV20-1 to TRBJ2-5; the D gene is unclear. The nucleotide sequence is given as TGCAGTGCACCTCTAGAAGGCCCCCGGGAGACCCAGTACTTC. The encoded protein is CSAPLEGPRETQYF.